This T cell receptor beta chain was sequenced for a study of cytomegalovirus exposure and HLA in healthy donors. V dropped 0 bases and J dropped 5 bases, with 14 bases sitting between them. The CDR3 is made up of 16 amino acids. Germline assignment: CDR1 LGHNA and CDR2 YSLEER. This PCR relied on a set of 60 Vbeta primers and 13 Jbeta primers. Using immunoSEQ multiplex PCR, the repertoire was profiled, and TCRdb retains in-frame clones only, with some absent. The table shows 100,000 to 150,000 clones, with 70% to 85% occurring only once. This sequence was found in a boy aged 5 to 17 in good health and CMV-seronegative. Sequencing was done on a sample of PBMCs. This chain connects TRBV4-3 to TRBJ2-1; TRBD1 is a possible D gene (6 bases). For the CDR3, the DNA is TGCGCCAGCAGCCAAGAAACAGGGTCTAGAAACAATGAGCAGTTCTTC. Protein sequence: CASSQETGSRNNEQFF.